Below, 23 T cell receptor beta chains from the same sample are listed, as sequenced in a study of CD8 T cells in ankylosing spondylitis. Study findings and constraints: Within ankylosing spondylitis blood, a TCR beta motif made up of roughly eight highly homologous variants appeared to be characteristic.

TCRdb called the 5' RACE reads again in MiXCR, with one record for every CDR3 protein. Here the sample spans about 390,000 distinct CDR3 sequences, around 22% being singletons. No antigen is known for these receptors. Sequenced input: blood, either unsorted or a sorted T cell fraction (not recorded which). These receptors were taken from a male donor with ankylosing spondylitis.

This chain connects TRBV7-9 to TRBJ2-7; perhaps TRBD1 as D (6 bases). V lost 3 bases and J 2 bases, leaving 11 bases between the germline ends. Germline V gene data show CDR1 as SEHNR and CDR2 as FQNEAQ (reference sequence). This CDR3 contains 14 residues. CDR3 sequence reads: CASSLGTQTYEQYF. DNA of the CDR3: TGTGCCAGCAGCTTGGGGACACAAACCTACGAGCAGTACTTC.

The J gene is TRBJ2-2, the V gene TRBV20-1; the D gene is possibly TRBD1 (6 bases). V was clipped by 2 bases and J by 0 bases, with 13 bases between them. The CDR3 covers 16 residues. Germline V gene lookup returns CDR1 DFQATT and CDR2 SNEGSKA (reference sequence). The CDR3 DNA reads as TGCAGTGCTAGAAGAGGACAGTCCGCGAACACCGGGGAGCTGTTTTTT. Amino acid sequence: CSARRGQSANTGELFF.

This clonotype was found many times. V usage is TRBV12-3 or TRBV12-4 and J usage is TRBJ2-7; D is unclear. Trimming cost V 4 bases and J 2 bases, with 6 bases left between them. The CDR3 is made up of 12 amino acids. CDR3 bases: TGTGCCAGCAGTTCGGCAGCCTACGAGCAGTACTTC. Amino acid sequence: CASSSAAYEQYF.

The V call is TRBV7-3, the J call TRBJ2-7, with 15 positions matching TRBD2. The germline V gene encodes CDR1 SGHTA and CDR2 FQGTGA. The CDR3 spans 17 residues. The V and J ends lost 0 bases and 5 bases, in that order; junction bases with no gene match: 5. For the CDR3, the DNA is TGTGCCAGCAGCTTAACCCCGGGACTAGCGGGAGGCCACGAGCAGTACTTC. It translates to CASSLTPGLAGGHEQYF.

J is TRBJ2-3 and V is TRBV5-1, with D possibly TRBD1 on 6 matching bases. The CDR3 runs 16 residues. The ends were cut back, 4 bases at V and 0 bases at J, with 15 bases in the middle. Germline values: CDR1 SGHRS, CDR2 YFSETQ. The CDR3 region is CASSAGVGGSTDTQYF. The CDR3 nucleotides are TGCGCCAGCAGCGCAGGGGTAGGGGGAAGCACAGATACGCAGTATTTT.

The CDR3 loop is CASSPKAFPHEAFF. DNA for the CDR3: TGTGCCAGCAGCCCCAAGGCGTTTCCACATGAAGCTTTCTTT. This chain connects TRBV11-1 to TRBJ1-1; no definite D call. The CDR3 consists of 14 residues. The germline V gene has CDR1 SGHAT and CDR2 FQDESV (reference sequence). V lost 5 bases to trimming and J lost 7 bases, with 17 bases between them.

The chain joins TRBV12-3 or TRBV12-4 to TRBJ2-1; possible D gene TRBD2, 6 bases. Trimming took off 6 bases at V and 0 bases at J, with 12 bases between the two ends. The length of the CDR3 is 15 residues. The CDR3 DNA reads TGTGCCAGCAGCCACGACGGGAGCTCCTACAATGAGCAGTTCTTC. Protein product: CASSHDGSSYNEQFF.

This chain links TRBV25-1 with TRBJ2-3, with D possibly TRBD1 on 6 matching bases. Looked up from germline, CDR1 is MGHDK and CDR2 is SYGVNS. The V gene lost 4 bases and the J gene lost 2 bases, with 25 bases spanning the gap. The CDR3 sequence is 19 residues long. In nucleotides, the CDR3 is TGTGCCAGCAGTGCTTCCTGGCGGCAGGGGTTTATGGTCACAGATACGCAGTATTTT. This sequence encodes CASSASWRQGFMVTDTQYF. Together with reference TRBV25-1 and TRBJ2-3, the CDR3 gives the full variable domain: EADIYQTPRYLVIGTGKKITLECSQTMGHDKMYWYQQDPGMELHLIHYSYGVNSTEKGDLSSESTVSRIRTEHFPLTLESARPSHTSQYLCASSASWRQGFMVTDTQYFGPGTRLTVL.

The rearrangement joins TRBV28 to TRBJ2-7; D gene ambiguous. V was pared by 6 bases and J by 3 bases, with 6 bases between. The length of the CDR3 is 11 residues. Germline values: CDR1 MDHEN, CDR2 SYDVKM. The CDR3 reads CASRQHYEQYF. CDR3 in DNA: TGTGCCAGCAGACAACACTACGAGCAGTACTTC.

The table lists this clonotype with a few counts. The chain employs TRBV12-3 or TRBV12-4 and TRBJ2-5; D not resolved. V lost 8 bases, J lost 1 base, and 5 bases lay in between. CDR3 length: 11 residues. The CDR3 nucleotides read TGTGCCAGCGGGCTCCAAGAGACCCAGTACTTC. Amino acids: CASGLQETQYF.

A few counts support this clonotype. The V and J genes are TRBV19 and TRBJ1-5; D is perhaps TRBD1 (6 bases). The CDR3 contains 17 residues. CDR1 and CDR2 (germline): LNHDA, SQIVND (reference sequence). V was clipped by 1 base and J by 5 bases, with 18 bases between them. CDR3 coding DNA: TGTGCCAGTAGTATAGTCAGGAAAGTGGGGGGGCATCAGCCCCAGCATTTT. Translating it yields CASSIVRKVGGHQPQHF.

The chain couples TRBV7-2 to TRBJ2-1; tentatively, D is TRBD1 or TRBD2 (5 bases each). CDR1 SGHTA and CDR2 FQGNSA come from the germline V gene. V lost 4 bases to trimming and J lost 3 bases, with 16 bases between them. The CDR3 runs to 16 residues. CDR3 nucleotides: TGTGCCAGCAGCTCTCAGGGACCACCCCTCTACAATGAGCAGTTCTTC. Amino acid sequence: CASSSQGPPLYNEQFF.

This clonotype was observed a few times. The CDR3, as DNA: TGTGCCAGCATCCGGGACGAGCAGTACTTC. This encodes CASIRDEQYF. V is TRBV7-3 and J is TRBJ2-7, with D unclear. Germline V gives CDR1 SGHTA, CDR2 FQGTGA. V was pared by 7 bases and J by 5 bases, with 6 bases between. The length of the CDR3 is 10 residues.

The chain joins TRBV27 to TRBJ2-1, with 9 bases lining up with TRBD2. Germline assignment: CDR1 MNHEY and CDR2 SMNVEV (reference sequence). J gave up 9 bases and V 4 bases, and 4 bases lay outside the gene matches. The CDR3 runs to 13 residues. The CDR3 DNA reads as TGTGCCAGCAGTTCGGTAGCGGGAGTTGAGCAGTTCTTC. Translating it yields CASSSVAGVEQFF.

This clonotype was detected once. The V call is TRBV6-1, the J call TRBJ2-7; tentative D call: TRBD2 (6 bases). Per germline, CDR1 MNHNS and CDR2 SASEGT. V was trimmed by 1 base and J by 3 bases, leaving 10 bases between them. This CDR3 contains 14 residues. The CDR3 coding sequence is TGTGCCAGCAGTGAAGTCGGGGGATACTACGAGCAGTACTTC. Translation gives CASSEVGGYYEQYF.

This clonotype was seen more than once but under ten times. The chain has TRBV5-1 and TRBJ2-5, with 7 bases identical to TRBD2. CDR1 is SGHRS, CDR2 YFSETQ, per germline. The ends lost 0 bases at V and 2 bases at J; junction bases unmatched: 4. The CDR3 has 15 residues. The CDR3: CASSLVRGVQETQYF. The DNA for the CDR3 is TGCGCCAGCAGCTTGGTTCGGGGGGTGCAAGAGACCCAGTACTTC.

The chain joins TRBV6-1 to TRBJ2-5; D perhaps matches TRBD1 (7 bases). CDR3 length: 14 amino acids. Germline-derived CDR1 and CDR2 are MNHNS and SASEGT. Trimming cost V 4 bases and J 5 bases, with 14 bases left between them. CDR3 sequence: CASSATQGRETQYF. CDR3 sequence (DNA): TGTGCCAGCAGTGCTACACAGGGGAGGGAGACCCAGTACTTC.

The chain has TRBV20-1 and TRBJ2-3; D not certain. V was pared by 3 bases and J by 5 bases, with 12 bases between. The CDR3 extends over 13 amino acids. Germline CDR1 DFQATT, CDR2 SNEGSKA (reference sequence). Here the CDR3 reads CSARARLEDTQYF. CDR3 in DNA: TGCAGTGCTAGGGCTCGGCTGGAAGATACGCAGTATTTT.

This clonotype was picked up a small number of times. The V and J genes are TRBV3-1 and TRBJ1-6; TRBD1 is a possible D gene (5 bases). The CDR3 contains 16 residues. CDR1 LGHDT and CDR2 YNNKEL come from the germline V gene (reference sequence). The germline V and J ends were trimmed by 4 bases and 3 bases, with 13 bases remaining between them. The CDR3 here is CASSRDRSYYNSPLHF. In nucleotides, the CDR3 is TGTGCCAGCAGCCGGGACCGATCCTACTATAATTCACCCCTCCACTTT.

This clonotype was counted ten times or more. V gene TRBV4-1 combines with J gene TRBJ2-5; weak D call: TRBD1 (6 bases). The CDR3 consists of 15 residues. Deletions cut 4 bases from V and 5 bases from J, with 17 bases between. CDR1 and CDR2 (germline): MGHRA, YSYEKL. The CDR3, as DNA: TGCGCCAGCAGCCCGAACAGGGCGGCCGACGAGACCCAGTACTTC. Amino acid sequence: CASSPNRAADETQYF.

This clonotype was recorded many times. The CDR3 region is CASSLAGVPAPQHF. The CDR3 nucleotides read TGTGCCAGCAGCTTAGCAGGGGTCCCTGCGCCCCAGCATTTT. V is TRBV7-2 and J is TRBJ1-5; D might be TRBD1 (5 bases). The CDR3 contains 14 residues. The germline gives CDR1 SGHTA, CDR2 FQGNSA. The ends were cut back, 0 bases at V and 9 bases at J, with 12 bases in the middle.

V and J are TRBV20-1 and TRBJ2-7; 7 nucleotides agree with TRBD2. The CDR3 totals 15 residues. Trimming at V came to 1 base and at J to 2 bases, leaving 8 bases not matched to a gene. Germline lookup yields CDR1 DFQATT and CDR2 SNEGSKA (reference sequence). This chain's CDR3 is CSARAARETTYEQYF. The DNA for the CDR3 is TGCAGTGCTAGAGCTGCGCGGGAGACCACCTACGAGCAGTACTTC.

CDR3 nucleotide sequence: TGTGCCAGCAGAAAACAGGGGAATCAGCCCCAGCATTTT. Translated, it gives CASRKQGNQPQHF. The chain carries TRBV6-1 and TRBJ1-5, with TRBD1 identical over 7 bases. J lost 4 bases, V lost 6 bases, and 3 bases had no gene match. Germline V CDR1 and CDR2: MNHNS, SASEGT. This CDR3 region has 13 residues.